The source of this TCR beta chain is a study of blood T cell repertoires in COVID-19. Study-wide context: From the United States, Italy and Spain came samples of acute and convalescent COVID-19.

As originally analysed: Amplification with reference gene primers provided the estimates of nucleated cell counts. Libraries were prepared by immunoSEQ multiplex PCR; TCRdb keeps only in-frame clonotypes and omits some of them. The V and J calls and clone size were taken over from that table, and D and trimming were inferred from the DNA. The sample includes about 190,000 clones, approximately 79% of them seen just once. The CDR3 is 12 amino acids. V shed 6 bases and J shed 6 bases, with 10 bases lying between them. Germline V lookup: CDR1 SGHVS, CDR2 FQNEAQ. This chain links TRBV7-8 with TRBJ2-3; no firm D call. Sequenced: peripheral blood. The sequence came from a man between 50 and 59 years old who had recovered from COVID-19. CDR3 bases: TGTGCCAGCAGGAAACCCGGTGATACGCAGTATTTT. The encoded protein is CASRKPGDTQYF.